Presented here are 4 T cell receptor beta chains from one specimen sequenced in a study of blood T cell repertoires in COVID-19 (dated by TCRdb to 2020 to 2021). The library was prepared using the immunoSEQ multiplex PCR assay. TCRdb mirrors the immuneACCESS table, restricted to in-frame sequences. Some clones are absent from its copies; in checked studies, under half trace to an unresolved V gene, and the reason for the others is unknown. Counted in this sample were some 430,000 clones; about nine tenths of them appeared once. About 0.6% of the sample is held by the ten biggest clonotypes. Sequenced input: PBMCs or T cells enriched from blood (not recorded which). These receptors came from a man younger than 35 who had recovered from COVID-19.

V usage is TRBV7-8 and J usage is TRBJ1-2, with D perhaps matching TRBD1 (5 bases). CDR3 length equals 13 residues. V dropped 5 bases and J dropped 8 bases, with 15 bases sitting between them. Germline V gene data show CDR1 as SGHVS and CDR2 as FQNEAQ. In DNA, the CDR3 is TGTGCCAGCAGCCATCCGGACACCACAGGCTACACCTTC. It translates to CASSHPDTTGYTF.

The chain is built from TRBV18 and TRBJ1-1; no definite D call. The CDR3 is 14 residues long. CDR1 is KGHSH and CDR2 is LQKENI in the germline V gene. Between the trimmed V and J ends, which lost 0 bases and 3 bases, there was a span of 8 bases. The CDR3 is CASSPPKRDTEAFF. In DNA, the CDR3 is TGTGCCAGCTCACCACCTAAGCGGGACACTGAAGCTTTCTTT. Full variable domain (rest looked up from reference TRBV18 and TRBJ1-1): NAGVMQNPRHLVRRRGQEARLRCSPMKGHSHVYWYRQLPEEGLKFMVYLQKENIIDESGMPKERFSAEFPKEGPSILRIQQVVRGDSAAYFCASSPPKRDTEAFFGQGTRLTVV.

This chain uses TRBV2 with TRBJ1-2, with D uncertain. Between the trimmed V and J ends, which lost 0 bases and 6 bases, there was a span of 14 bases. Looked up from germline, CDR1 is SNHLY and CDR2 is FYNNEI. The CDR3 totals 15 residues. DNA of the CDR3: TGTGCCAGCAGTGAAGCGCCGGGTTTCACTAATGGCTACACCTTC. Translated, it gives CASSEAPGFTNGYTF.

The gene calls are TRBV11-2 and TRBJ1-2; 9 nucleotides line up with TRBD1. V was pared by 5 bases and J by 4 bases, with 5 bases of the junction left unmatched. The length of the CDR3 is 14 residues. Germline V gene lookup returns CDR1 SGHAT and CDR2 FQNNGV. This chain's CDR3 is CASSRGQGGYGYTF. In nucleotides, the CDR3 is TGTGCCAGCAGCAGGGGACAGGGAGGCTATGGCTACACCTTC. Complete variable domain (other parts from reference TRBV11-2 and TRBJ1-2): EAGVAQSPRYKIIEKRQSVAFWCNPISGHATLYWYQQILGQGPKLLIQFQNNGVVDDSQLPKDRFSAERLKGVDSTLKIQPAKLEDSAVYLCASSRGQGGYGYTFGSGTRLTVV.